This is a list of T cell receptor beta chains from one sample in a study of cytomegalovirus exposure and HLA in healthy donors. The protocol was immunoSEQ multiplex PCR, while the TCRdb copy is restricted to in-frame clones and leaves out a portion. The data show some 73,000 clones, over 85% seen once. The sample taken for sequencing was PBMCs. The receptors come from a woman aged 18 to 35 in good health and CMV-seropositive. The CDR3 runs from the conserved cysteine through the conserved F or W. The D gene is left open where the match is weak.

TRBJ2-7	TRBV27	TRBD2	CASSFGAGAYEQYF
TRBJ2-2	TRBV29-1	TRBD2	CSVAGLVNTGELFF
TRBJ2-1	TRBV2	TRBD1	CASTRGQGTYNEQFF
TRBJ2-1	TRBV7-9	NA	CASSHAGGGNEQFF
TRBJ1-1	TRBV6-5	NA	CASSFTVNTEAFF
TRBJ2-2	TRBV6-1	NA	CASSLTGELFF
TRBJ2-2	TRBV6-6	TRBD1	CASSFSQGANTGELFF
TRBJ2-1	TRBV10-1	TRBD1	CASSRDRVNNEQFF
TRBJ2-7	TRBV15	NA	CATSRDFSYEQYF
TRBJ2-3	TRBV18	TRBD2	CASSGEGDTQYF
TRBJ1-2	TRBV7-9	NA	CASSLDRDRSYGYTF
TRBJ2-3	TRBV6-1	TRBD1	CASSEAPRTGGTDTQYF
TRBJ2-7	TRBV4-1	NA	CASSTRVSYEQYF
TRBJ2-3	TRBV29-1	TRBD1	CSDAGQGAGDTQYF
TRBJ2-1	TRBV4-1	NA	CASSATLVARTSSYNEQFF
TRBJ2-2	TRBV30	TRBD1	CAWSRDRGFGELFF
TRBJ2-7	TRBV23-1	NA	CASSQSSLPRDYEQYF
TRBJ2-1	TRBV4-2	NA	CASSQEYPSSYNEQFF
TRBJ1-2	TRBV30	TRBD1	CAWRMGTGGFGYTF
TRBJ2-5	TRBV5-1	NA	CASSGGETQYF
TRBJ2-3	TRBV30	NA	CASHPGTKSTDTQYF
TRBJ1-1	TRBV6-1	NA	CASSEYRLRGGTEAFF
TRBJ2-7	TRBV7-9	TRBD2	CASSLISGDSSYEQYF
TRBJ1-5	TRBV19	NA	CASRYTTLSNQPQHF
TRBJ2-3	TRBV30	TRBD2	CAWSGGAGTDTQYF
TRBJ1-4	TRBV2	TRBD1	CASGRTGYEKLFF
TRBJ2-7	TRBV7-2	TRBD1	CASSMSGQGGTEQYF
TRBJ2-1	TRBV11-3	NA	CASSLDGANEQFF